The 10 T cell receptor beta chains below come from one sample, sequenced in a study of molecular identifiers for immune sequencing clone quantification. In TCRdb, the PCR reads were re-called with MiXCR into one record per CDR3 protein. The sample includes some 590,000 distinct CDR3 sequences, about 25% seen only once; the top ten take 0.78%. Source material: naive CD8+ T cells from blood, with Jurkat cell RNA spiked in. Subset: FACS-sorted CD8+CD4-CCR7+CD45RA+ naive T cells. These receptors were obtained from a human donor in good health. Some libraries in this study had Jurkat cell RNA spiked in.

CDR3 loop: CASSIRHASNQPQHF. Here the CDR3 DNA reads TGTGCCAGTAGTATCCGACACGCCAGCAATCAGCCCCAGCATTTT. The chain employs TRBV19 and TRBJ1-5; D ambiguous. The CDR3 covers 15 residues. The V and J ends lost 3 bases and 1 base respectively, with 10 bases between them. Germline values: CDR1 LNHDA, CDR2 SQIVND (reference sequence).

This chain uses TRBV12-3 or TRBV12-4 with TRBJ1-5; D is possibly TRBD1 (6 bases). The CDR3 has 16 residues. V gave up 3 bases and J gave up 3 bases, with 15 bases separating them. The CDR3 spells CASSFFTGQYNQPQHF. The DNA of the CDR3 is TGTGCCAGCAGTTTTTTTACCGGACAGTACAATCAGCCCCAGCATTTT.

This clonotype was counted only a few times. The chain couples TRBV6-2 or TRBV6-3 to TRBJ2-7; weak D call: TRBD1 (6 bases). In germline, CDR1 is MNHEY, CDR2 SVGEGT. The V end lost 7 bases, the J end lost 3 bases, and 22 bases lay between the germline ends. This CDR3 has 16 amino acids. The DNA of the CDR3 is TGTGCCAGCACCCCACCTCGGGGTGAGGGGGACTACGAGCAGTACTTC. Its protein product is CASTPPRGEGDYEQYF.

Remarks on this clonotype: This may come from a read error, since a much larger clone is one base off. The CDR3: CASSYSLDRGYEQYF. The CDR3 DNA reads as TGTGCCAGCAGTTACTCCCTGGACAGGGGTTACGAGCAGTACTTC. The chain uses TRBV6-5 and TRBJ2-7, with 9 bases fitting TRBD1. The CDR3 is 15 residues long. After removal of 0 bases from V and 4 bases from J, the junction contained 4 bases not matched to a gene. The germline V gene encodes CDR1 MNHEY and CDR2 SVGAGI.

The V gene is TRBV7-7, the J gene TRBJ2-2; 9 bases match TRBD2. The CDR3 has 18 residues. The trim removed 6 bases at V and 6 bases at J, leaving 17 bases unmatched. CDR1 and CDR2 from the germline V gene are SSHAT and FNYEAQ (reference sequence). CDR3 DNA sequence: TGTGCCAGCAGTCCACTCTTCGGCGGGGGGGCTAGCGCCGGGGAGCTGTTTTTT. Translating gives CASSPLFGGGASAGELFF.

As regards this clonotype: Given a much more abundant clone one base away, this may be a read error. CDR3 residues: CDSSLLAGTPTDTQYF. In nucleotides, the CDR3 is TGCGACAGCAGCCTTCTAGCGGGGACCCCCACAGATACGCAGTATTTT. V is TRBV4-1 and J is TRBJ2-3; 9 bases map to TRBD2. The CDR3 has 16 amino acids. Germline CDR1 is MGHRA and CDR2 is YSYEKL.

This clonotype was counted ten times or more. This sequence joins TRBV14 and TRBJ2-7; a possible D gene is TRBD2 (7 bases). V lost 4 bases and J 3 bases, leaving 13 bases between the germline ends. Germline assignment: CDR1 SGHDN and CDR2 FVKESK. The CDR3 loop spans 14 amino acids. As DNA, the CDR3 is TGTGCCAGCAGCCCTGGGGGGGCTGTCTACGAGCAGTACTTC. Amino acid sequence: CASSPGGAVYEQYF.

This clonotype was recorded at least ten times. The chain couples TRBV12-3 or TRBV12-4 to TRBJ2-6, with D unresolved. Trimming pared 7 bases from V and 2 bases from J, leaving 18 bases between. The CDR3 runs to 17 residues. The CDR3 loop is CASNNSPLGTGANVLTF. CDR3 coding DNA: TGTGCCAGCAACAATTCTCCCTTAGGGACTGGGGCCAACGTCCTGACTTTC.

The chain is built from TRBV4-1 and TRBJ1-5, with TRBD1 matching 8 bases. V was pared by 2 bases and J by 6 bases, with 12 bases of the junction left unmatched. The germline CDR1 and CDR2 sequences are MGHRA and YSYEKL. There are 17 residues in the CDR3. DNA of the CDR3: TGCGCCAGCAGCCAAACTATTACGGACAGGGACGGTCAGCCCCAGCATTTT. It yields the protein CASSQTITDRDGQPQHF.

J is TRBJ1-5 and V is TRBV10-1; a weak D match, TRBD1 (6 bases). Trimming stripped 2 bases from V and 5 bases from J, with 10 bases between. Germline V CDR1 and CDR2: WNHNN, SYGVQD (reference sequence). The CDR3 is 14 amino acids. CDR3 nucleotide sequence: TGCGCCAGCAGTGAGGCAGGGGAGGATCAGCCCCAGCATTTT. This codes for CASSEAGEDQPQHF.